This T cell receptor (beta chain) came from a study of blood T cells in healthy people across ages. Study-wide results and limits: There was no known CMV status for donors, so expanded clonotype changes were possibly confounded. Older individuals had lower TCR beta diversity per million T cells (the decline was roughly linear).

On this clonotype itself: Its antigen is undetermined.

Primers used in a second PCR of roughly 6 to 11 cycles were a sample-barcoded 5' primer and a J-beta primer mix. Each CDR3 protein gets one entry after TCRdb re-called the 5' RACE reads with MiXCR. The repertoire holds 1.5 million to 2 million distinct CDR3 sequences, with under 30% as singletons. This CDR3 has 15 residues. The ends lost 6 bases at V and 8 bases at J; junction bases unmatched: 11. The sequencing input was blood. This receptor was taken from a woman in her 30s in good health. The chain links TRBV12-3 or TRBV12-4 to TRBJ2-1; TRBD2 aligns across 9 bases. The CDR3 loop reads CASRSSGGLYDEQFF. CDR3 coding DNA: TGTGCCAGCAGGTCGAGCGGGGGGCTGTACGATGAGCAGTTCTTC.